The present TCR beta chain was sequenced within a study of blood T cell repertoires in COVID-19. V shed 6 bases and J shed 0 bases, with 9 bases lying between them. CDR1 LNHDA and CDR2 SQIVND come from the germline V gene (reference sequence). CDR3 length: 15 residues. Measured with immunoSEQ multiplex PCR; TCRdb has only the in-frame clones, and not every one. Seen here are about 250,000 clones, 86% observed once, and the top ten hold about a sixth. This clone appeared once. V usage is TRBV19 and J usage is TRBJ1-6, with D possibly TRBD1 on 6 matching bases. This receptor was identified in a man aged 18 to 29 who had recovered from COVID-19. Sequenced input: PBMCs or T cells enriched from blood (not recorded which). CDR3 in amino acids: CASRDRSSYNSPLHF. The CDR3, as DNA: TGTGCCAGTAGGGACAGAAGCTCCTATAATTCACCCCTCCACTTT.